The clone carrying this T cell receptor (beta chain) appeared once. Generated by immunoSEQ multiplex PCR, the TCRdb table keeps only in-frame clones and is missing some. The table lists approximately 530,000 clones, less than 96% of them singletons. This record comes from a study of shared clonotypes between healthy human individuals. The CDR3 covers 16 residues. The germline V gene has CDR1 MDHEN and CDR2 SYDVKM. The junction had 1 base not matched to a gene; V was cut back by 1 base and J by 1 base. The sequenced sample consisted of naive CD4+ T cells sorted from blood. Subset in this sample: CD45RA+ positively selected. This receptor was identified in a woman aged 30 to 39 in good health. The chain joins TRBV28 to TRBJ2-6; TRBD1 aligns across 7 bases. The CDR3 region is CASSLLTGSGANVLTF. The CDR3 DNA sequence: TGTGCCAGCAGTTTATTGACAGGGTCTGGGGCCAACGTCCTGACTTTC.